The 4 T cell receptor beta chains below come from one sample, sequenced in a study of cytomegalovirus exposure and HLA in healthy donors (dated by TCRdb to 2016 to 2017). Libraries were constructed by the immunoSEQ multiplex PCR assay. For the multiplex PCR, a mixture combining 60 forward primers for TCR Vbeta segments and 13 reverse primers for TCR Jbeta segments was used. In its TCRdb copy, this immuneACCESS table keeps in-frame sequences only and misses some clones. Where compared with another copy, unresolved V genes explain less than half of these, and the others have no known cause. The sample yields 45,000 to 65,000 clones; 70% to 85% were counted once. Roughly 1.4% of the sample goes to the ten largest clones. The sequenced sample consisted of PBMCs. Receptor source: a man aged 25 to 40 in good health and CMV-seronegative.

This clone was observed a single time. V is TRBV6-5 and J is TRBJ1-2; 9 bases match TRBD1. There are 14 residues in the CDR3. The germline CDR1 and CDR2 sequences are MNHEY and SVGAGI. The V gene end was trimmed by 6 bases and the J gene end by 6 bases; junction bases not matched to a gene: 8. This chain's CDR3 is CASSLDRGSDGYTF. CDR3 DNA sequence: TGTGCCAGCAGCTTAGACAGGGGGTCCGATGGCTACACCTTC.

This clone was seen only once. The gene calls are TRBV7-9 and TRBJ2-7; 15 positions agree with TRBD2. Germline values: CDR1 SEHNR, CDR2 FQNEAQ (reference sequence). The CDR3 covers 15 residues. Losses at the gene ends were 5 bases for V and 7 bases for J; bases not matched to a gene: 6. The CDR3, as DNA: TGTGCCAGCAGCCTGGGACTAGCGGGAGGAGGTGAGCAGTACTTC. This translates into CASSLGLAGGGEQYF.

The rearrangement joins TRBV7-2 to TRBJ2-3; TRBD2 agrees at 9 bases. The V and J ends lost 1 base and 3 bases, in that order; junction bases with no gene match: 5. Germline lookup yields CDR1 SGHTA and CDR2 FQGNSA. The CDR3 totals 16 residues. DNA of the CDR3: TGTGCCAGCAGCTTAGTTGTTAGCGGGGGAACAGATACGCAGTATTTT. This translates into CASSLVVSGGTDTQYF.

The CDR3 sequence is CATSRDQVLRPGGYTF. The CDR3 DNA is TGTGCCACCAGCAGAGATCAAGTCTTGAGGCCTGGCGGCTACACCTTC. The V gene is TRBV15, the J gene TRBJ1-2; D gene unclear. V was trimmed by 0 bases and J by 8 bases, leaving 19 bases between them. Germline V gene lookup returns CDR1 LNHNV and CDR2 YYDKDF (reference sequence). The CDR3 is made up of 16 amino acids.